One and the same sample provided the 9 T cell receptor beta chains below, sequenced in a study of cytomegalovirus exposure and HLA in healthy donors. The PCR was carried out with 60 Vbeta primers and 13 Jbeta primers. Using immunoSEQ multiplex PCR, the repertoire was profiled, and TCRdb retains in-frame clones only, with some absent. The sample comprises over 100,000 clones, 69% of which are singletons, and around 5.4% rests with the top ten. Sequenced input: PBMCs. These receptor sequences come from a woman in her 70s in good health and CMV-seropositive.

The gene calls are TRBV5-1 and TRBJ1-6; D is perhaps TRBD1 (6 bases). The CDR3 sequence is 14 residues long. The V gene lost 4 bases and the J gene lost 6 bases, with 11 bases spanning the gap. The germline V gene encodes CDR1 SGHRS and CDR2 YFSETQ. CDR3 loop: CASSAGTTNSPLHF. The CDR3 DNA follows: TGCGCCAGCAGCGCCGGGACAACTAATTCACCCCTCCACTTT.

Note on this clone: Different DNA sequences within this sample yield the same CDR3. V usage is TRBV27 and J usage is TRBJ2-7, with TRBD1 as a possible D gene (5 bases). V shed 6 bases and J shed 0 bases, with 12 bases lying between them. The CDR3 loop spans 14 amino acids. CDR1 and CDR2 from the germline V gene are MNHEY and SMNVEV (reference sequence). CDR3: CASRGRGSSYEQYF. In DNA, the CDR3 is TGTGCCAGCAGGGGGCGAGGAAGCTCCTACGAGCAGTACTTC.

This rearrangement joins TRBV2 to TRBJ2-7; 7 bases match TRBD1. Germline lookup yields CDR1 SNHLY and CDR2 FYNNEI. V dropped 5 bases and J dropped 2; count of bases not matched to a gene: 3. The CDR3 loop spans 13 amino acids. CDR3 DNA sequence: TGTGCCAGCAGTTTGGGACAGCCCTACGAGCAGTACTTC. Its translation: CASSLGQPYEQYF. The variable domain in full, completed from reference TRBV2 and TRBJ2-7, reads EPEVTQTPSHQVTQMGQEVILRCVPISNHLYFYWYRQILGQKVEFLVSFYNNEISEKSEIFDDQFSVERPDGSNFTLKIRSTKLEDSAMYFCASSLGQPYEQYFGPGTRLTVT.

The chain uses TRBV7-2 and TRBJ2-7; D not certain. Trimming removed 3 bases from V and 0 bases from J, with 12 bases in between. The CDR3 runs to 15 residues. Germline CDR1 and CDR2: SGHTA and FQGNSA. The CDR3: CASSFERISSYEQYF. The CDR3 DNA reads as TGTGCCAGCAGCTTTGAGCGAATAAGCTCCTACGAGCAGTACTTC. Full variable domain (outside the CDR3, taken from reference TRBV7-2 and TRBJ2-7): GAGVSQSPSNKVTEKGKDVELRCDPISGHTALYWYRQSLGQGLEFLIYFQGNSAPDKSGLPSDRFSAERTGGSVSTLTIQRTQQEDSAVYLCASSFERISSYEQYFGPGTRLTVT.

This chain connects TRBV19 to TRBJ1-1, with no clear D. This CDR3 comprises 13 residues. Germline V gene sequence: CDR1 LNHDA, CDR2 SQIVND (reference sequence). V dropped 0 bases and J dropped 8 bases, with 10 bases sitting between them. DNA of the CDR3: TGTGCCAGTAGTATAGATCTGGCGACAGAAGCTTTCTTT. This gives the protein CASSIDLATEAFF.

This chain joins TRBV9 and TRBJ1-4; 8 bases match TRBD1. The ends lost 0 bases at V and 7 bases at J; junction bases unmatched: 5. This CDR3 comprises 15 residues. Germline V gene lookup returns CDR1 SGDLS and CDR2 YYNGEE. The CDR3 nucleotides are TGTGCCAGCAGCGTAGAGGCCAGGGGGCTTGAAAAACTGTTTTTT. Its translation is CASSVEARGLEKLFF.

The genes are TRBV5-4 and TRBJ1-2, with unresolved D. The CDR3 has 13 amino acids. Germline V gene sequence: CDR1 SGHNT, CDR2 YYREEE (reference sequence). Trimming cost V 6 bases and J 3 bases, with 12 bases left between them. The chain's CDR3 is CASTITGDYGYTF. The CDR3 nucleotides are TGTGCCAGCACTATTACGGGAGACTATGGCTACACCTTC.

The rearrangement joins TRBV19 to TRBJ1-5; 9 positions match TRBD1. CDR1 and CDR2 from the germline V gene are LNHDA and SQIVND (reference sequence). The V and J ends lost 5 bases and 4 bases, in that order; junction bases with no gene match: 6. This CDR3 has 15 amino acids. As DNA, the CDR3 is TGTGCCAGTAGTGGGGGGACAGGGAGAAATCAGCCCCAGCATTTT. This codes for CASSGGTGRNQPQHF.

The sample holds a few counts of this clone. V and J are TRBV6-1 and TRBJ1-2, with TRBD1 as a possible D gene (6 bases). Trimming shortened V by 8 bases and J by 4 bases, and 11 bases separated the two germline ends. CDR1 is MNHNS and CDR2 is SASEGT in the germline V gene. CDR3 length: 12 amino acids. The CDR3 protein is CASHRESYGYTF. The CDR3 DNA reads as TGTGCCAGCCACAGGGAAAGCTATGGCTACACCTTC.